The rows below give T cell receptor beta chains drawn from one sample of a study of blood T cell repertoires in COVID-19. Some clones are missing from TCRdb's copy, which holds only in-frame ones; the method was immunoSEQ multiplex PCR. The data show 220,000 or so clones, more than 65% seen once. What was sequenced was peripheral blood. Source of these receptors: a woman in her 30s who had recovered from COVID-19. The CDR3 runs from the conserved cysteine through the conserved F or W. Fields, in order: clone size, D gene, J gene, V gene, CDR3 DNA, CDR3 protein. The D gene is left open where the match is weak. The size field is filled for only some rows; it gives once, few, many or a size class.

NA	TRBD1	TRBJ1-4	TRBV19	TGTGCCAGTATGGGGACAGCTGCAACTAATGAAAAACTGTTTTTT	CASMGTAATNEKLFF
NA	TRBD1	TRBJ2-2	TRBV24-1	TGTGCCACCAGCAGCACAGGGGACACCGGGGAGCTGTTTTTT	CATSSTGDTGELFF
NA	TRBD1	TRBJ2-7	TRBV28	TGTGCCAGCTTTTCCGGGACAGGAAGTTACGAGCAGTACTTC	CASFSGTGSYEQYF
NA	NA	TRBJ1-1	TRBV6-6	TGTGCCAGCAGTTCTGACACTGAAGCTTTCTTT	CASSSDTEAFF
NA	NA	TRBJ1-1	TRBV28	TGTGCCAGCAGTTTAGGAGGGGTGAGGACTGAAGCTTTCTTT	CASSLGGVRTEAFF
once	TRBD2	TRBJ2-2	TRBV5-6	TGTGCCAGCAGCTTGGATTCAGCGGGAGCCACCGGGGAGCTGTTTTTT	CASSLDSAGATGELFF
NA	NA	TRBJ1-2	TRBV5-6	TGTGCCAGCAGCTGGACGGGGAATCTTGGCTACACCTTC	CASSWTGNLGYTF
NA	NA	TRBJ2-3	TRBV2	TGTGCCAGCGGGGGGATTGGAGATACGCAGTATTTT	CASGGIGDTQYF
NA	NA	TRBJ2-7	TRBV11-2	TGTGCCAGCAGCTTTTCTGTAGGGGGGGGTTTCGAGCAGTACTTC	CASSFSVGGGFEQYF
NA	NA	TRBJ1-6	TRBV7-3	TGTGCCAGCAGCTTAAGTACAGGTATCTCCTATAATTCACCCCTCCACTTT	CASSLSTGISYNSPLHF
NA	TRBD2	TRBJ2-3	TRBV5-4	TGTGCCAGCAGCTCTAGCGGGGTTTACACAGATACGCAGTATTTT	CASSSSGVYTDTQYF
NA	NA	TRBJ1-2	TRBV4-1	TGCGCCAGCAGCCAAGGTCGAGACACCGACGGCTACACCTTC	CASSQGRDTDGYTF
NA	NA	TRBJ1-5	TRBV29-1	TGCAGCGTTGGTCCAGGGGTAGGGCAGCCCCAGCATTTT	CSVGPGVGQPQHF
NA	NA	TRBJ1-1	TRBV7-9	TGTGCCAGCAGCTTAGTCTCGAGGGCTGACACTGAAGCTTTCTTT	CASSLVSRADTEAFF
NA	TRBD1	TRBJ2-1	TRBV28	TGTGCCAGCAGTAGCAGGGGGCGGAATGAGGCTTACAATGAGCAGTTCTTC	CASSSRGRNEAYNEQFF
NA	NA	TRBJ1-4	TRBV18	TGTGCCAGCTCACCTAACGTAGGGGGAGAAGAAAAACTGTTTTTT	CASSPNVGGEEKLFF
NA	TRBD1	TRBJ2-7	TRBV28	TGTGCCAGCAGTTCCCCTACAGGGGGGTGGAACGAGCAGTACTTC	CASSSPTGGWNEQYF
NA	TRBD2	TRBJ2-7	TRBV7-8	TGTGCCAGCAGCTTCGGTAGCGGGTCCTACGAGCAGTACTTC	CASSFGSGSYEQYF
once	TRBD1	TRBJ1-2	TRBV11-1	TGTGCCAGCAGCCGACAGGGGGCAGATGGCTACACCTTC	CASSRQGADGYTF
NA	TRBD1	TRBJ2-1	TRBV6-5	TGTGCCAGCAGTTACAGGGACAGGGACCCCCATGAGCAGTTCTTC	CASSYRDRDPHEQFF
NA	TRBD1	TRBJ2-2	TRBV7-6	TGTGCCAGCAGCCCTGGGACAGGGACCGGGGAGCTGTTTTTT	CASSPGTGTGELFF
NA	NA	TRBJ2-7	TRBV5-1	TGCGCCAGCAGCTTGGCGCGGACATCTTCGGTACACGAGCAGTACTTC	CASSLARTSSVHEQYF
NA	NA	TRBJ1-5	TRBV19	TGTGCCAGTAGGGATAGGGGGGGCCATAGCAATCAGCCCCAGCATTTT	CASRDRGGHSNQPQHF
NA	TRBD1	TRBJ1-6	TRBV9	TGTGCCAGCAGCGTAGCTGCCAACAGGGGCAATAATTCACCCCTCCACTTT	CASSVAANRGNNSPLHF
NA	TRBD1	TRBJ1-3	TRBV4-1	TGCGCCAGCAGCCACCGGACAGGGTTGGGAAACACCATATATTTT	CASSHRTGLGNTIYF
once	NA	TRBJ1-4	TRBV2	TGTGCCAGCAGTGATAGTACAACTAATGAAAAACTGTTTTTT	CASSDSTTNEKLFF
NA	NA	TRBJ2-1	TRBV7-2	TGTGCCAGCAGCTTAGAATCCGGGTATGAGCAGTTCTTC	CASSLESGYEQFF
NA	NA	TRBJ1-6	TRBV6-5	TGTGCCAGCAGTTACGCTCTCAGTAATTCACCCCTCCACTTT	CASSYALSNSPLHF
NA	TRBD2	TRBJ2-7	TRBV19	TGTGCCAGTAGTCCGGGACTAGCGGGAGGAACCGGCTACGAGCAGTACTTC	CASSPGLAGGTGYEQYF
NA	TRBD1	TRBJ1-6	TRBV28	TGTGCCAGCGGAAGACAGGGTATGGGTTCACCCCTCCACTTT	CASGRQGMGSPLHF
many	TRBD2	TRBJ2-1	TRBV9	TGTGCCAGCAGCGTAGCTGGCGGGAGTGATGAGCAGTTCTTC	CASSVAGGSDEQFF
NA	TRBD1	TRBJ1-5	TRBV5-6	TGTGCCAGCAGCTTATTCGAGACAGGGATTTATAGCAATCAGCCCCAGCATTTT	CASSLFETGIYSNQPQHF
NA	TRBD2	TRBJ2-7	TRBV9	TGTGCCAGCAGCGTTACTGGACTAGCGGGATACGAGCAGTACTTC	CASSVTGLAGYEQYF
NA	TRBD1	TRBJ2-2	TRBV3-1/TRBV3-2	TGTGCCAGCAGCCAAGATATGAGGGACAGGGTTGTATCCGGGGAGCTGTTTTTT	CASSQDMRDRVVSGELFF
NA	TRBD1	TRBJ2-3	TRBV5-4	TGTGCCAGCAGCTCCCAAAGAAGGGGACAGGGTGGGACAGATACGCAGTATTTT	CASSSQRRGQGGTDTQYF
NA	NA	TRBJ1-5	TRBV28	TGTGCCAGCAGTTTCCTAGGATCTAGCAATCAGCCCCAGCATTTT	CASSFLGSSNQPQHF
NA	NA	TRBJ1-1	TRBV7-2	TGTGCCAGCAGCACACAACTGAGGGTTGAAGCTTTCTTT	CASSTQLRVEAFF
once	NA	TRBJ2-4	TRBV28	TGTGCCAGCAGTGGGGGCGACGTCGGCATTCAGTACTTC	CASSGGDVGIQYF
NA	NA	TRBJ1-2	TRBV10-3	TGTGCCATCAGTGGACAGCGGGGGGGCAACTATGGCTACACCTTC	CAISGQRGGNYGYTF
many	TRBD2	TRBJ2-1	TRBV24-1	TGTGCCACCAGTGCGGGAGGGGGGAATGAGCAGTTCTTC	CATSAGGGNEQFF
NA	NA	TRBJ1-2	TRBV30	TGTGCCTGGCTCGGGGAGGGGGGCTACACCTTC	CAWLGEGGYTF
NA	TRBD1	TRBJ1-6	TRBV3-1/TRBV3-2	TGTGCCAGCAGCCAAGAGGGGACAGGGAATTCACCCCTCCACTTT	CASSQEGTGNSPLHF
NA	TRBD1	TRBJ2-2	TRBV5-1	TGCGCCAGCAGCGTCCGGGGACAGGGAGGTGCGGGGGAGCTGTTTTTT	CASSVRGQGGAGELFF
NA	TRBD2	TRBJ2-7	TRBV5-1	TGCGCCAGCAGTCCCCTCCCTAGCGGGGAGACGATCTACGAGCAGTACTTC	CASSPLPSGETIYEQYF
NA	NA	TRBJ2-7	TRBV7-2	TGTGCCAGCAGCTTAGAAGCCGAGTACGAGCAGTACTTC	CASSLEAEYEQYF
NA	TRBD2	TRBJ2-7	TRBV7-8	TGTGCCAGCACCTTAGGGACTAGCGGCAATGGGGCCTTTTACGAGCAGTACTTC	CASTLGTSGNGAFYEQYF
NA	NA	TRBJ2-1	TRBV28	TGTGCCAGCAGACCAACGGGACTTAGCTCCTACAATGAGCAGTTCTTC	CASRPTGLSSYNEQFF
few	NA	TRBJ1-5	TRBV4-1	TGCGCCAGCAGCCTTGCTTGGGCCGATCAGCCCCAGCATTTT	CASSLAWADQPQHF
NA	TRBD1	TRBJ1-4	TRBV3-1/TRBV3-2	TGTGCCAGCAGCCGGGACAGATTTAATGAAAAACTGTTTTTT	CASSRDRFNEKLFF
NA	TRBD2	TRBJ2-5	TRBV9	TGTGCCAGCAGCGTAGTCGGCGGGGGGGTACAAGAGACCCAGTACTTC	CASSVVGGGVQETQYF
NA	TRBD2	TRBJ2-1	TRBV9	TGTGCCAGCAGCGAGGGCCCCGGGACTAGCGGGAAAGGTTCCTACAATGAGCAGTTCTTC	CASSEGPGTSGKGSYNEQFF
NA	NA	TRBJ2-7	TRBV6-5	TGTGCCAGCAGTTACTCGCGGCGGGACTACGAGCAGTACTTC	CASSYSRRDYEQYF
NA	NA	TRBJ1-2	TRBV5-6	TGTGCCAGCAGCTTCCGCCGGGACCGGGAGAACTATGGCTACACCTTC	CASSFRRDRENYGYTF
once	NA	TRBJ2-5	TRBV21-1	TGTGCCAGCAGCAAATGGGAGAGCCTGGAGACCCAGTACTTC	CASSKWESLETQYF
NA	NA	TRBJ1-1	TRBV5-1	TGCGCCAGCAGCTTGGCGGGGGGGGCAGGGCTGGTTAATACTGAAGCTTTCTTT	CASSLAGGAGLVNTEAFF
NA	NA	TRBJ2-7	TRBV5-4	TGTGCCAGCAGCTTGAGCGGGTATGACGAGCAGTACTTC	CASSLSGYDEQYF